The clone carrying this TCR beta chain occurred a few times. Its matching antigen is unknown. The data were taken from a study of regulatory T cells in long-lasting Graves disease. General study points: Whereas new patients shared 870 or so public clonotypes, persistent patients shared more, at 2,741.

Deletions cut 0 bases from V and 6 bases from J, with 11 bases between. The CDR3 is 13 amino acids. Germline loops: CDR1 DFQATT, CDR2 SNEGSKA (reference sequence). Documented time point: persistent/refractory GD, antithyroid drugs over 5 years with positive TRAb. Preparation of the TCR library used RNA extracted from PBMCs. Construction of the TCR beta libraries employed iRepertoire HTBI primers in conjunction with Arm-PCR of CDR3 regions. TCRdb redid the calling of the multiplex PCR reads with MiXCR, one entry per CDR3 protein. Among 600,000 to 800,000 distinct CDR3 sequences listed, around 32% were seen once.

This specimen consisted of peripheral blood mononuclear cells (PBMCs), obtained when the disease was refractory, from a patient treated with antithyroid drugs. The chain employs TRBV20-1 and TRBJ1-1; D gene unclear. The TCR comes from a female donor with Graves disease. The CDR3: CSAREGPGPEAFF. CDR3 DNA: TGCAGTGCTAGAGAAGGTCCCGGGCCTGAAGCTTTCTTT.